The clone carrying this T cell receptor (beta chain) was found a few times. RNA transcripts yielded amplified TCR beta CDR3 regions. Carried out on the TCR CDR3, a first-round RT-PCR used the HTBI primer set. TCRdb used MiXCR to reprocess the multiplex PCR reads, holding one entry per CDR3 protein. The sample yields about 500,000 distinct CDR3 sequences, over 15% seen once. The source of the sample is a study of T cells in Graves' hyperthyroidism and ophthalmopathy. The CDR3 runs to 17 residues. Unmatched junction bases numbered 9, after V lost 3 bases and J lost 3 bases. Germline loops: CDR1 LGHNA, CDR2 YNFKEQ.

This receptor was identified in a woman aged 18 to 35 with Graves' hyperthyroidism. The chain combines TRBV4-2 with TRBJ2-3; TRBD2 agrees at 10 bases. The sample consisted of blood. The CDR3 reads CASSQVSQRGGTDTQYF. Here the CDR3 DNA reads TGTGCCAGCAGCCAGGTCTCCCAGCGGGGGGGAACAGATACGCAGTATTTT.